This T cell receptor (beta chain) was recorded in a study of shared clonotypes between healthy human individuals. Original methodology: Because ImmunoSEQ provided only junction sequences with no quality scores, the filtering differed. Only in-frame clones appear in the TCRdb table, and some are missing; sequencing was by immunoSEQ multiplex PCR. From that table come the V and J calls and clone size; the DNA was used to work out D and trimming. This table has about 500,000 clones, 75% to 80% appearing once. The clonotype originates from a woman between 40 and 50 years old in good health. Some clones in this sample may be carry-over from other donors' samples. Source material: PBMCs.

This chain's CDR3 is CASSLAPGTDTQYF. The CDR3 DNA sequence: TGCGCCAGCAGCTTGGCCCCCGGGACAGATACGCAGTATTTT. The chain is built from TRBV5-1 and TRBJ2-3; D call uncertain. Per the germline V gene, CDR1 is SGHRS and CDR2 is YFSETQ. The CDR3 is 14 residues long. Deletions cut 0 bases from V and 3 bases from J, with 8 bases between. Based on the CDR3 plus reference TRBV5-1 and TRBJ2-3, the full variable domain is KAGVTQTPRYLIKTRGQQVTLSCSPISGHRSVSWYQQTPGQGLQFLFEYFSETQRNKGNFPGRFSGRQFSNSRSEMNVSTLELGDSALYLCASSLAPGTDTQYFGPGTRLTVL.